This T cell receptor beta chain was sequenced in a study of T cells in localized non-small cell lung cancer. Using immunoSEQ multiplex PCR, the repertoire was profiled, and TCRdb retains in-frame clones only, with some absent. The sample comprises hundreds of clones, about a fifth of which are singletons, and around 20% rests with the top ten. About this clone: Its antigen is as yet unknown.

Whole-study results and caveats: In adjacent lung, a median around 55 of the top 100 tumor clones were found.

The sequences come from normal lung tissue next to the tumor, collected before any cancer treatment. The origin of this receptor is a male donor aged 60 or older with stage I lung adenocarcinoma.

CDR3 sequence reads: CASSIGTSGTYEQYF. The CDR3 DNA is TGTGCCAGTAGTATAGGGACTAGCGGGACATACGAGCAGTACTTC. The rearrangement links TRBV19 to TRBJ2-7; 12 bases are shared with TRBD2. The germline gives CDR1 LNHDA, CDR2 SQIVND (reference sequence). CDR3 length: 15 amino acids. With V trimmed by 1 base and J by 4 bases, 2 bases remained unmatched.